The 24 T cell receptor beta chains in this list originate from one sample, sequenced in a study of T cells after posttransplantation cyclophosphamide. Sequencing was performed with immunoSEQ multiplex PCR; in TCRdb, only in-frame clones are kept and a portion is missing. This table has some 61,000 clones, just under 95% appearing once. Sequencing input: PBMCs. Source of these receptors: a woman between 25 and 40 years old in good health and a related stem cell transplant donor.

This chain connects TRBV4-2 to TRBJ1-4; TRBD1 might be the D (6 bases). This CDR3 has 14 amino acids. The V gene's germline CDR1 is LGHNA and CDR2 YNFKEQ. Trimming stripped 7 bases from V and 7 bases from J, with 16 bases between. CDR3 amino acids: CASTAGAEAEKLFF. CDR3 nucleotide sequence: TGTGCCAGCACGGCGGGGGCGGAGGCTGAAAAACTGTTTTTT.

This chain connects TRBV29-1 to TRBJ1-2; D might be TRBD1 (6 bases). Per germline, CDR1 SQVTM and CDR2 ANQGSEA. The CDR3 is 13 amino acids. V was shortened by 2 bases and J by 5 bases, with 12 bases between the two germline ends. The CDR3 loop reads CSVERQGRYGYTF. The CDR3 DNA sequence: TGCAGCGTTGAACGGCAGGGGAGATATGGCTACACCTTC.

This chain joins TRBV7-2 and TRBJ1-1; TRBD1 matches at 9 bases. This CDR3 region has 17 residues. Trimming at V came to 6 bases and at J to 4 bases, leaving 15 bases not matched to a gene. CDR1 and CDR2 (germline): SGHTA, FQGNSA. CDR3 bases: TGTGCCAGCAGAATAGGGTACAGGGGGCCTTTGAGCACTGAAGCTTTCTTT. It is translated as CASRIGYRGPLSTEAFF.

V and J are TRBV4-1 and TRBJ1-2; 11 bases agree with TRBD1. V lost 4 bases, J lost 4 bases, and 2 bases stayed unmatched. Germline V lookup: CDR1 MGHRA, CDR2 YSYEKL. This CDR3 region has 14 residues. DNA for the CDR3: TGCGCCAGCAGCCGGGACAGGGGGAGCTATGGCTACACCTTC. The encoded protein is CASSRDRGSYGYTF.

This chain uses TRBV2 with TRBJ1-1, with D uncertain. Germline lookup yields CDR1 SNHLY and CDR2 FYNNEI. The CDR3 is made up of 14 amino acids. V lost 5 bases, J lost 4 bases, and 14 bases lay in between. The CDR3 nucleotides read TGTGCCAGCAGTCCTGAGCTATGGAGCACTGAAGCTTTCTTT. Amino acid sequence: CASSPELWSTEAFF.

V and J are TRBV19 and TRBJ1-2; D possibly corresponds to TRBD1 (6 bases). V was pared by 6 bases and J by 5 bases, with 16 bases between. Germline CDR1 reads LNHDA; CDR2 reads SQIVND (reference sequence). The CDR3 runs to 14 residues. The CDR3 spells CASRGATNRYGYTF. CDR3 DNA sequence: TGTGCCAGTAGGGGGGCTACCAACCGGTATGGCTACACCTTC.

With regard to this clone: The same CDR3 arises from other DNA sequences in this sample as well. The V gene is TRBV6-5, the J gene TRBJ1-2, with D possibly being TRBD1 (6 bases). CDR1 is MNHEY and CDR2 is SVGAGI in the germline V gene. The CDR3 is 14 amino acids. V was cut by 2 bases and J by 2 bases, with 9 bases left in between. The CDR3 DNA reads TGTGCCAGCAGTTACGACAGGAAAAACTATGGCTACACCTTC. Translation: CASSYDRKNYGYTF.

V and J are TRBV4-1 and TRBJ1-5; D ambiguous. The CDR3 runs to 18 residues. CDR1 MGHRA and CDR2 YSYEKL come from the germline V gene. V dropped 1 base and J dropped 4 bases, with 20 bases sitting between them. CDR3 nucleotides: TGCGCCAGCAGCCAAGCCGGATTAAGGGCCCTCAAAAATCAGCCCCAGCATTTT. Amino acids: CASSQAGLRALKNQPQHF.

V usage is TRBV6-5 and J usage is TRBJ2-5, with D tentatively TRBD1 (5 bases). Trimming cost V 4 bases and J 0 bases, with 12 bases left between them. The CDR3 sequence is 15 residues long. In germline, CDR1 is MNHEY, CDR2 SVGAGI. CDR3 sequence: CASSFERGYQETQYF. CDR3 DNA sequence: TGTGCCAGCAGTTTCGAAAGGGGATACCAAGAGACCCAGTACTTC.

The CDR3, as DNA: TGTGCCTCAGGGGGAGGCTATGGCTACACCTTC. The encoded protein is CASGGGYGYTF. The chain carries TRBV6-5 and TRBJ1-2; 7 nucleotides match TRBD1. The CDR3 contains 11 residues. The germline V gene has CDR1 MNHEY and CDR2 SVGAGI. With V trimmed by 11 bases and J by 4 bases, 4 bases remained unmatched.

This clone was detected once. The chain carries TRBV7-2 and TRBJ2-1, with 11 bases identical to TRBD2. Germline CDR1 and CDR2: SGHTA and FQGNSA. V lost 5 bases to trimming and J lost 1 base; unmatched junction nucleotides: 1. There are 15 residues in the CDR3. The CDR3 loop is CASSPSGGSYNEQFF. As DNA, the CDR3 is TGTGCCAGCAGCCCTAGCGGGGGGTCCTACAATGAGCAGTTCTTC.

The CDR3 region is CASSRGAGGIHYGYTF. The CDR3 region has the DNA TGTGCCAGTAGCAGGGGCGCGGGAGGGATCCACTATGGCTACACCTTC. The V and J genes are TRBV19 and TRBJ1-2, with D perhaps TRBD1 (6 bases). The CDR3 has 16 residues. Germline V gene sequence: CDR1 LNHDA, CDR2 SQIVND (reference sequence). The V gene lost 6 bases and the J gene lost 3 bases, with 20 bases spanning the gap. The entire variable domain, with the rest obtained from reference TRBV19 and TRBJ1-2, is as follows: DGGITQSPKYLFRKEGQNVTLSCEQNLNHDAMYWYRQDPGQGLRLIYYSQIVNDFQKGDIAEGYSVSREKKESFPLTVTSAQKNPTAFYLCASSRGAGGIHYGYTFGSGTRLTVV.

This clone appeared once. The chain uses TRBV29-1 and TRBJ2-1; D unclear. The V end lost 4 bases, the J end lost 4 bases, and 8 bases lay between the germline ends. Germline V gene lookup returns CDR1 SQVTM and CDR2 ANQGSEA. This CDR3 is built from 12 residues. Here the CDR3 reads CSVVAYYNEQFF. Written as DNA, the CDR3 is TGCAGCGTTGTGGCCTATTACAATGAGCAGTTCTTC.

The genes are TRBV7-9 and TRBJ1-1; D is possibly TRBD1 (5 bases). CDR3 length: 11 amino acids. The V end was cut by 8 bases, the J end by 5 bases, with 9 bases between. Germline CDR1 SEHNR, CDR2 FQNEAQ (reference sequence). The CDR3 loop is CASDRGTEAFF. CDR3 DNA sequence: TGTGCCAGCGACAGAGGGACTGAAGCTTTCTTT.

The V call is TRBV7-9, the J call TRBJ2-7, with TRBD2 matching over 11 bases. Looked up from germline, CDR1 is SEHNR and CDR2 is FQNEAQ (reference sequence). V dropped 1 base and J dropped 7; count of bases not matched to a gene: 0. CDR3 length: 13 residues. The CDR3 is CASSLGLAGEQYF. CDR3 in DNA: TGTGCCAGCAGCTTAGGACTAGCGGGGGAGCAGTACTTC.

This clone came up once. The chain is built from TRBV20-1 and TRBJ2-5; D is uncertain. Germline V gene lookup returns CDR1 DFQATT and CDR2 SNEGSKA (reference sequence). The V and J ends lost 5 bases and 1 base respectively, with 2 bases between them. The CDR3 is made up of 10 amino acids. CDR3 nucleotide sequence: TGCAGTGCTGGCCAAGAGACCCAGTACTTC. Amino acid sequence: CSAGQETQYF.

The chain employs TRBV18 and TRBJ1-2, with 7 bases lining up with TRBD1. This CDR3 region has 14 residues. V shed 5 bases, J shed 2 bases, and the junction held 5 bases outside the gene matches. CDR1 and CDR2 (germline): KGHSH, LQKENI. This CDR3 reads CASSGQGQNYGYTF. DNA for the CDR3: TGTGCCAGCTCAGGGCAGGGACAGAACTATGGCTACACCTTC.

This clone was picked up one time. The J gene is TRBJ2-1, the V gene TRBV7-3; either TRBD1 or TRBD2 may supply D (5 bases each). The germline V gene encodes CDR1 SGHTA and CDR2 FQGTGA. This CDR3 is built from 15 residues. The V end lost 5 bases, the J end lost 3 bases, and 14 bases lay between the germline ends. Written as DNA, the CDR3 is TGTGCCAGCAGCGCCCGGGGCGGGCTCTACAATGAGCAGTTCTTC. Its protein product is CASSARGGLYNEQFF.

This chain uses TRBV30 with TRBJ1-1; 7 bases agree with TRBD1. The CDR3 length is 13 residues. Germline CDR1 and CDR2: GTSNPN and SVGIG (reference sequence). V was pared by 2 bases and J by 1 base, with 1 base of the junction left unmatched. For the CDR3, the DNA is TGTGCCTGGAGTCGGACAGGGAACACTGAAGCTTTCTTT. It specifies CAWSRTGNTEAFF.

The genes are TRBV6-5 and TRBJ2-5, with 7 bases aligning to TRBD1. V shed 5 bases, J shed 1 base, and the junction held 7 bases outside the gene matches. This CDR3 spans 15 amino acids. CDR1 is MNHEY, CDR2 SVGAGI, per germline. CDR3 nucleotide sequence: TGTGCCAGCAGTCTAACGGGACAGTTCCAAGAGACCCAGTACTTC. It encodes CASSLTGQFQETQYF.

The chain has TRBV10-3 and TRBJ2-7, with 8 bases lining up with TRBD1. CDR3 size: 14 residues. V shed 5 bases, J shed 5 bases, and the junction held 8 bases outside the gene matches. Germline V lookup: CDR1 ENHRY, CDR2 SYGVKD. The CDR3 DNA reads as TGTGCCATCAGTAAAAGACAGGGGTTGCACGAGCAGTACTTC. Its protein is CAISKRQGLHEQYF.

The gene calls are TRBV5-6 and TRBJ1-2; 7 bases agree with TRBD1. The CDR3 has 14 amino acids. Per the germline V gene, CDR1 is SGHDT and CDR2 is YYEEEE. Trimming removed 3 bases from V and 4 bases from J; junction bases left unmatched: 6. This CDR3 is CASSSAGGGYGYTF. CDR3 DNA: TGTGCCAGCAGCTCGGCAGGGGGAGGCTATGGCTACACCTTC.

The chain recombines TRBV28 with TRBJ1-2, with D possibly matching TRBD1 (6 bases). Trimming pared 6 bases from V and 2 bases from J, leaving 10 bases between. CDR3 size: 13 residues. Germline values: CDR1 MDHEN, CDR2 SYDVKM. The CDR3 bases are TGTGCCAGCAGGGTTGACAGGAACTATGGCTACACCTTC. Amino acid sequence: CASRVDRNYGYTF.

The chain links TRBV30 to TRBJ2-7; tentative D call: TRBD1 (6 bases). This CDR3 has 12 residues. CDR1 GTSNPN and CDR2 SVGIG come from the germline V gene (reference sequence). The germline V and J ends were trimmed by 0 bases and 4 bases, with 7 bases remaining between them. The CDR3 DNA reads TGTGCCTGGAGTGTACAGGGTTACGAGCAGTACTTC. Its translation is CAWSVQGYEQYF.